The clone carrying this TCR beta chain was detected once. This CDR3 region has 16 residues. CDR1 and CDR2 (germline): SGHTA, FQGNSA. Trimming shortened V by 6 bases and J by 6 bases, and 21 bases separated the two germline ends. Cohort placement rested on clinical history that participants reported themselves. How the authors handled the data: Estimation of nucleated cell counts was performed using reference gene primer amplification. Profiled with immunoSEQ multiplex PCR; TCRdb holds only in-frame clones, not every one. V and J calls and clone size are as listed in that table; D and trimming were resolved from the DNA. The table includes 62,000 or so clones, 70% to 90% detected once. The data belong to a study of blood T cell repertoires in COVID-19. Study summary: COVID-19 samples from acute and convalescent phases originated in the United States, Italy and Spain. Sources were T cells, B-cell-depleted T cells, or PBMCs; the material itself was cDNA or gDNA.

The sequencing sample was made of PBMCs or T cells enriched from blood (not recorded which). This receptor was identified in a woman in her thirties or forties with acute COVID-19. This chain uses TRBV7-2 with TRBJ1-5, with a weak D call TRBD1 (6 bases). The CDR3 protein is CASSPPSTGYIQPQHF. The CDR3 region has the DNA TGTGCCAGCAGTCCTCCAAGTACAGGGTACATTCAGCCCCAGCATTTT.